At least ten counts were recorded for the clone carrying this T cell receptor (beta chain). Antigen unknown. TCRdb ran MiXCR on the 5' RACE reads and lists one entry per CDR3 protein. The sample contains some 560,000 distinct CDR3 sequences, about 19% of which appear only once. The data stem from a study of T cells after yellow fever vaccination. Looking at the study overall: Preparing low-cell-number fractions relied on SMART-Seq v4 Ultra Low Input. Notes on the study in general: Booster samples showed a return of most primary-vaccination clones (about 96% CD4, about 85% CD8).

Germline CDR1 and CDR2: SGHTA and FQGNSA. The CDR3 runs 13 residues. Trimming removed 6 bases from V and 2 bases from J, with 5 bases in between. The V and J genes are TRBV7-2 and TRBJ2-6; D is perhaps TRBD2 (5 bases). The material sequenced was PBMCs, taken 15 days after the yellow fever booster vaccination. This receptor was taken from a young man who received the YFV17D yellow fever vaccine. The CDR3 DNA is TGTGCCAGCAGGAGGGCTGGGGCCAACGTCCTGACTTTC. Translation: CASRRAGANVLTF. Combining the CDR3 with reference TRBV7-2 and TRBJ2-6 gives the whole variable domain GAGVSQSPSNKVTEKGKDVELRCDPISGHTALYWYRQSLGQGLEFLIYFQGNSAPDKSGLPSDRFSAERTGGSVSTLTIQRTQQEDSAVYLCASRRAGANVLTFGAGSRLTVL.